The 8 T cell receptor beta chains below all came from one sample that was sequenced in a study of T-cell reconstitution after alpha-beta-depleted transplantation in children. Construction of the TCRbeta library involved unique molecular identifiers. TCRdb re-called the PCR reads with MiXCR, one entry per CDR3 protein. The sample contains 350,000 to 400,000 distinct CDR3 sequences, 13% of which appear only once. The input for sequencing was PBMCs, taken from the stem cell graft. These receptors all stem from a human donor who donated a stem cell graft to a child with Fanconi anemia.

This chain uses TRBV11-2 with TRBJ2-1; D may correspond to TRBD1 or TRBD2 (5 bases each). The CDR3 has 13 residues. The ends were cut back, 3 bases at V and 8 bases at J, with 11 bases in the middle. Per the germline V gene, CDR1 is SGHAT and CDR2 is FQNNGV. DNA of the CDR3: TGTGCCAGCAGCTTTCGAGGGGCCGATGAGCAGTTCTTC. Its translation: CASSFRGADEQFF. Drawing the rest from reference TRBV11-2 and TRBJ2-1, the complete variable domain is EAGVAQSPRYKIIEKRQSVAFWCNPISGHATLYWYQQILGQGPKLLIQFQNNGVVDDSQLPKDRFSAERLKGVDSTLKIQPAKLEDSAVYLCASSFRGADEQFFGPGTRLTVL.

The CDR3 loop is CASSDTAYNEQFF. Here the CDR3 DNA reads TGTGCCAGCAGCGACACAGCATACAATGAGCAGTTCTTC. The chain is built from TRBV9 and TRBJ2-1; D is undetermined. V lost 3 bases and J 4 bases, leaving 8 bases between the germline ends. The CDR3 extends over 13 amino acids. CDR1 is SGDLS and CDR2 is YYNGEE in the germline V gene.

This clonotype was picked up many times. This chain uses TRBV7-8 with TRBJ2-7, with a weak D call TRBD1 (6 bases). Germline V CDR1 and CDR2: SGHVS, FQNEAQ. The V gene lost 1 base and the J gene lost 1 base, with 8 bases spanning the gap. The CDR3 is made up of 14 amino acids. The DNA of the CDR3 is TGTGCCAGCAGCTTAGAGGGGGTTTCCTACGAGCAGTACGTC. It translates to CASSLEGVSYEQYV.

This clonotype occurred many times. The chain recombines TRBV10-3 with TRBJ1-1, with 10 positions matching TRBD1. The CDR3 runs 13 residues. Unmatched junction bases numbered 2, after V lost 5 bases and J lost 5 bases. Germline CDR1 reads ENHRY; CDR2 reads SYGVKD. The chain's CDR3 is CAISPGQGTEAFF. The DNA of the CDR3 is TGTGCCATCAGTCCGGGACAGGGGACTGAAGCTTTCTTT.

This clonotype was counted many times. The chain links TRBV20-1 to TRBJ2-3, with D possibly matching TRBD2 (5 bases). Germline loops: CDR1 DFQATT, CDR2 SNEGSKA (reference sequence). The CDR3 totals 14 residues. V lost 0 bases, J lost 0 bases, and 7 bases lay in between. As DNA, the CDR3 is TGCAGTGCTAGAGATACGGGGAGCACAGATACGCAGTATTTT. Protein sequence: CSARDTGSTDTQYF.

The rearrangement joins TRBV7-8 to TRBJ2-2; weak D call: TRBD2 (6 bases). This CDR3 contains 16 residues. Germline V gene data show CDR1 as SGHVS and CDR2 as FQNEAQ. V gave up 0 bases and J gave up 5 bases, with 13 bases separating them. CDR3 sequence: CASSLATAGGTGELFF. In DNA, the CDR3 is TGTGCCAGCAGCTTAGCTACAGCCGGAGGGACCGGGGAGCTGTTTTTT.

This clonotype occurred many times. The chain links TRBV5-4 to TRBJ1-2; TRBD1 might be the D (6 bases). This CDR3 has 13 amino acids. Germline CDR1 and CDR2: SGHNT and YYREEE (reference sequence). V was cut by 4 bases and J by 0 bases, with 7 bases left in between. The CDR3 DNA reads TGTGCCAGCAGCGCAGGGGCTAACTATGGCTACACCTTC. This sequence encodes CASSAGANYGYTF.

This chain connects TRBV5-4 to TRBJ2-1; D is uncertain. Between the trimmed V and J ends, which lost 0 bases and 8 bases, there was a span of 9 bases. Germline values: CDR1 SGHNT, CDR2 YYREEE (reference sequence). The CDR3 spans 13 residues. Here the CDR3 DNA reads TGTGCCAGCAGCTTGGCACAGAGAGATGAGCAGTTCTTC. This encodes CASSLAQRDEQFF.